What follows are 20 T cell receptor beta chains derived from one specimen sequenced in a study of blood T cells in healthy people across ages. A sample-barcoded 5' primer and a J-beta primer mix were used in a second PCR of roughly 7 to 11 cycles. TCRdb re-derived calls from the 5' RACE reads in MiXCR, one entry per CDR3 protein. The repertoire holds 550,000 to 700,000 distinct CDR3 sequences, with approximately 30% as singletons. Sequencing was carried out using blood. Every receptor here comes from a woman aged 70-85 years in good health.

This clonotype was recorded a few times. The V and J genes are TRBV5-1 and TRBJ2-3; D gene unclear. Germline V gene data show CDR1 as SGHRS and CDR2 as YFSETQ. Deletions cut 0 bases from V and 0 bases from J, with 11 bases between. This CDR3 has 16 amino acids. The CDR3 sequence: CASSLVATPSTDTQYF. For the CDR3, the DNA is TGCGCCAGCAGCTTGGTAGCTACCCCTAGCACAGATACGCAGTATTTT. The full variable domain, with the rest looked up from reference TRBV5-1 and TRBJ2-3, is KAGVTQTPRYLIKTRGQQVTLSCSPISGHRSVSWYQQTPGQGLQFLFEYFSETQRNKGNFPGRFSGRQFSNSRSEMNVSTLELGDSALYLCASSLVATPSTDTQYFGPGTRLTVL.

The genes are TRBV20-1 and TRBJ2-3; 13 bases are shared with TRBD2. V gave up 4 bases and J gave up 2 bases; unmatched junction bases: 6. This CDR3 spans 16 amino acids. The germline gives CDR1 DFQATT, CDR2 SNEGSKA (reference sequence). This CDR3 is CSATQTSGGTTDTQYF. CDR3 nucleotide sequence: TGCAGTGCTACCCAGACTAGCGGGGGGACCACAGATACGCAGTATTTT.

The sample holds a few counts of this clonotype. V is TRBV15 and J is TRBJ2-1; tentative D call: TRBD1 (5 bases). The germline V gene has CDR1 LNHNV and CDR2 YYDKDF (reference sequence). The CDR3 is made up of 12 amino acids. V shed 4 bases and J shed 9 bases, with 10 bases lying between them. For the CDR3, the DNA is TGTGCCACCAGCAAACGAAGGGGTGAGCAGTTCTTC. Translating it yields CATSKRRGEQFF.

This clonotype was seen more than once but under ten times. This chain connects TRBV20-1 to TRBJ2-5, with 9 bases that match TRBD2. The germline V gene encodes CDR1 DFQATT and CDR2 SNEGSKA (reference sequence). The CDR3 totals 17 residues. The V and J ends lost 0 bases and 5 bases, in that order; junction bases with no gene match: 13. The CDR3 is CSARDGNSGGSWETQYF. DNA for the CDR3: TGCAGTGCTAGAGATGGCAATAGCGGGGGAAGTTGGGAGACCCAGTACTTC.

This clonotype showed up just a few times. This chain joins TRBV12-3 or TRBV12-4 and TRBJ1-2; 7 nucleotides align to TRBD1. This CDR3 is 13 amino acids long. Germline trimming cut 6 bases from V and 8 bases from J; bases unmatched to any gene: 9. CDR3 region: CASSSTGAYGYTF. DNA of the CDR3: TGTGCCAGCAGCTCTACAGGGGCTTACGGCTACACCTTC.

V gene TRBV7-9 combines with J gene TRBJ2-3; 10 nucleotides agree with TRBD2. In germline, CDR1 is SEHNR, CDR2 FQNEAQ (reference sequence). The CDR3 is 15 residues long. J lost 4 bases, V lost 5 bases, and 6 bases had no gene match. CDR3 sequence: CASSPAGGRADTQYF. The CDR3 region has the DNA TGTGCCAGCAGCCCAGCGGGGGGGCGCGCAGATACGCAGTATTTT. The complete variable domain, with remaining parts taken from reference TRBV7-9 and TRBJ2-3, reads DTGVSQNPRHKITKRGQNVTFRCDPISEHNRLYWYRQTLGQGPEFLTYFQNEAQLEKSRLLSDRFSAERPKGSFSTLEIQRTEQGDSAMYLCASSPAGGRADTQYFGPGTRLTVL.

The CDR3 DNA reads TGTGCCAGCAGCTTAGCGGGACTGGTTAGCTCCTACGAGCAGTACTTC. It encodes CASSLAGLVSSYEQYF. This chain uses TRBV7-2 with TRBJ2-7; a possible D gene is TRBD2 (6 bases). CDR3 length equals 16 residues. V was shortened by 0 bases and J by 0 bases, with 12 bases between the two germline ends. CDR1 is SGHTA, CDR2 FQGNSA, per germline.

The chain carries TRBV15 and TRBJ2-5; tentatively, D is TRBD2 (5 bases). The DNA end favors TRBJ2-7, so the J call may be wrong. The CDR3 totals 15 residues. Germline lookup yields CDR1 LNHNV and CDR2 YYDKDF (reference sequence). CDR3 bases: TGTGCCACCAGCAGAGATTATGACGGACTTTACGAGCAGTACTTC. Amino acid sequence: CATSRDYDGLYEQYF.

This clonotype was seen repeatedly, ten times or more. A junction boundary mismatches the germline segment, possibly from a read error. This chain links TRBV5-1 with TRBJ1-3, with D uncertain. CDR3 length: 13 amino acids. The germline V gene has CDR1 SGHRS and CDR2 YFSETQ. In DNA, the CDR3 is TGTGCCAGCAGTTTAAGCTCTGGAAACACCATATATTTT. Translated: CASSLSSGNTIYF. The full variable domain, rest sourced from reference TRBV5-1 and TRBJ1-3, is KAGVTQTPRYLIKTRGQQVTLSCSPISGHRSVSWYQQTPGQGLQFLFEYFSETQRNKGNFPGRFSGRQFSNSRSEMNVSTLELGDSALYLCASSLSSGNTIYFGEGSWLTVV.

This rearrangement joins TRBV7-9 to TRBJ2-5, with D possibly being TRBD2 (6 bases). This CDR3 contains 15 residues. Trimming pared 5 bases from V and 2 bases from J, leaving 15 bases between. The germline V gene has CDR1 SEHNR and CDR2 FQNEAQ (reference sequence). In DNA form, the CDR3 reads TGTGCCAGCAGCCTGGGACTCTATTGGCAAGAGACCCAGTACTTC. This codes for CASSLGLYWQETQYF.

This clonotype was detected only a few times. The chain joins TRBV6-4 to TRBJ2-1; 11 bases align to TRBD2. V shed 5 bases and J 12 bases; nucleotides not matched to a gene: 6. CDR1 and CDR2 from the germline V gene are MRHNA and SNTAGT. The CDR3 totals 13 residues. CDR3 residues: CASSLAGGPRQFF. CDR3 bases: TGTGCCAGCAGTTTAGCGGGGGGGCCACGGCAGTTCTTC.

The chain employs TRBV3-1 and TRBJ2-1, with D maybe TRBD1 (6 bases). Trimming removed 1 base at V and 2 bases at J, with 9 bases between. Per germline, CDR1 LGHDT and CDR2 YNNKEL (reference sequence). CDR3 length: 15 amino acids. This CDR3 reads CASSQAWDTYNEQFF. CDR3 sequence (DNA): TGTGCCAGCAGCCAAGCCTGGGACACCTACAATGAGCAGTTCTTC.

This clonotype was counted between two and nine times. This chain joins TRBV4-1 and TRBJ2-1; 7 bases align to TRBD2. The CDR3 is 16 residues long. Germline V gene data show CDR1 as MGHRA and CDR2 as YSYEKL. Trimming at V came to 0 bases and at J to 4 bases, leaving 6 bases not matched to a gene. The DNA for the CDR3 is TGCGCCAGCAGCCAAGAATGGCTAGCGGATTACAATGAGCAGTTCTTC. Translating gives CASSQEWLADYNEQFF.

This clonotype was detected only a few times. J is TRBJ2-5 and V is TRBV4-2; D gene ambiguous. In germline, CDR1 is LGHNA, CDR2 YNFKEQ. CDR3 length: 15 amino acids. Trimming stripped 1 base from V and 1 base from J, with 10 bases between. CDR3 loop: CASSQVGQSQETQYF. CDR3 DNA sequence: TGTGCCAGCAGCCAAGTTGGCCAGAGCCAAGAGACCCAGTACTTC.

The chain recombines TRBV29-1 with TRBJ2-5; no definite D call. Germline CDR1 reads SQVTM; CDR2 reads ANQGSEA. V was cut by 5 bases and J by 0 bases, with 7 bases left in between. The CDR3 loop spans 12 amino acids. The CDR3 is CSVFAHQETQYF. DNA for the CDR3: TGCAGCGTTTTTGCGCACCAAGAGACCCAGTACTTC.

The chain joins TRBV7-2 to TRBJ2-1; TRBD2 is a possible D gene (5 bases). Trimming stripped 4 bases from V and 1 base from J, with 14 bases between. CDR1 and CDR2 (germline): SGHTA, FQGNSA. The CDR3 loop spans 16 amino acids. CDR3: CASSSQTGLSYNEQFF. The CDR3 coding sequence is TGTGCCAGCAGCTCGCAAACGGGGTTGTCCTACAATGAGCAGTTCTTC.

The sample holds a few counts of this clonotype. The V call is TRBV6-2 or TRBV6-3, the J call TRBJ2-3, with 7 bases fitting TRBD2. Germline loops: CDR1 MNHEY, CDR2 SVGEGT. The trim removed 7 bases at V and 4 bases at J, leaving 11 bases unmatched. The CDR3 consists of 15 residues. The CDR3 spells CASTQEAGFADTQYF. Written as DNA, the CDR3 is TGTGCCAGCACCCAAGAAGCGGGGTTCGCAGATACGCAGTATTTT.

V usage is TRBV5-1 and J usage is TRBJ2-7; D is unresolved. With 4 bases removed from V and 2 bases from J, the gap between germline ends came to 10 bases. The germline gives CDR1 SGHRS, CDR2 YFSETQ. This CDR3 comprises 13 residues. This chain's CDR3 is CASSLTRAYEQYF. CDR3 coding DNA: TGCGCCAGCAGCCTCACCCGGGCCTACGAGCAGTACTTC.

This clonotype has more than one count but fewer than ten. The V call is TRBV4-3, the J call TRBJ2-1; D is unclear. The J call is doubtful: the DNA matches TRBJ2-7 better. The CDR3 consists of 15 residues. Germline values: CDR1 LGHNA, CDR2 YSLEER. The CDR3, as DNA: TGCGCCAGCAGCCAAGATCTAGGGAATAAGTACGAGCAGTACTTC. Residues: CASSQDLGNKYEQYF.

The chain combines TRBV6-1 with TRBJ2-7, with a possible D match to TRBD1 (5 bases). Germline CDR1 is MNHNS and CDR2 is SASEGT. Deletions cut 2 bases from V and 2 bases from J, with 22 bases between. The CDR3 is 18 residues long. CDR3 region: CASSEHYGAIGIPYEQYF. CDR3 DNA: TGTGCCAGCAGTGAACATTATGGGGCCATTGGGATCCCCTACGAGCAGTACTTC.